This entry concerns a single T cell receptor beta chain. As yet, its antigen is unknown. Other autoimmune diseases, uncontrolled infections, pregnancy or lactation led to the exclusion of patients. RNA transcripts served as template for amplifying TCR beta CDR3 sequences. After a first-round RT-PCR with HTBI primers, a second-round multiplex PCR was run. TCRdb analysed the multiplex PCR reads with MiXCR anew, one entry per CDR3 protein. The table has about 590,000 distinct CDR3 sequences, 39% seen once. V was pared by 4 bases and J by 4 bases, with 11 bases between. This CDR3 spans 14 amino acids. Germline V CDR1 and CDR2: SNHLY, FYNNEI. This record comes from a study of Graves' ophthalmopathy and Graves' hyperthyroidism. Overall study results and limits: Ophthalmopathy progression cases were predicted by the model with 70.59% sensitivity and less than 85% specificity. The majority of expanded thyroid clonotypes above 0.001 frequency also occurred in blood. Classification of ophthalmopathy versus stable hyperthyroidism by a 13-signature model yielded under 90% sensitivity and just over 80% specificity.

The source of this sequence is an adult man with Graves' hyperthyroidism. Sequencing input: peripheral blood or thyroid tissue (not recorded which). This chain links TRBV2 with TRBJ1-5; no clear D. The CDR3 here is CASSGAEANQPQHF. The CDR3 DNA follows: TGTGCCAGCAGTGGGGCCGAGGCAAATCAGCCCCAGCATTTT. The whole variable domain, filled in from reference TRBV2 and TRBJ1-5, reads EPEVTQTPSHQVTQMGQEVILRCVPISNHLYFYWYRQILGQKVEFLVSFYNNEISEKSEIFDDQFSVERPDGSNFTLKIRSTKLEDSAMYFCASSGAEANQPQHFGDGTRLSIL.